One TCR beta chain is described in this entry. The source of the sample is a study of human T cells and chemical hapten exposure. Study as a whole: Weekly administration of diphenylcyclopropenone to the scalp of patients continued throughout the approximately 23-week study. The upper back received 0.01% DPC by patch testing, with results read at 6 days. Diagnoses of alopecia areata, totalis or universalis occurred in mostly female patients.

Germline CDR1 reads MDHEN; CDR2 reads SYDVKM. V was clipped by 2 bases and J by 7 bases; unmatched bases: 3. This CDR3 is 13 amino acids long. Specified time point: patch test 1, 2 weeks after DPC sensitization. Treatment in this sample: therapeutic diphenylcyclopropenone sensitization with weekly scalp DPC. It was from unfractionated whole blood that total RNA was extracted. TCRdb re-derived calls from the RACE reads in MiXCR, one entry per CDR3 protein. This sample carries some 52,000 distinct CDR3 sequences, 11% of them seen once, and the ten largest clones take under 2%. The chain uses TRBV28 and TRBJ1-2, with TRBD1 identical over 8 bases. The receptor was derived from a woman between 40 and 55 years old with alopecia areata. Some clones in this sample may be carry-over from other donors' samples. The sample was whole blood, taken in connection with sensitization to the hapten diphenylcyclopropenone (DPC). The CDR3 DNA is TGTGCCAGCAGTTTACAGGGGGCTCCTGGCTACACCTTC. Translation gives CASSLQGAPGYTF.